A single sample gave rise to the 19 T cell receptor beta chains below, sequenced in a study of radiation and T cells in renal cell carcinoma. Data came from immunoSEQ multiplex PCR; TCRdb stores just in-frame clones and leaves some out. The sample contains under 150,000 clones, 80% to 90% of which appear only once. The time point is: blood 2 weeks post-SBRT. The treatment is: 15 Gy SBRT to primary tumor, nephrectomy 4 weeks later. The sample consisted of blood, taken from a patient whose treatment included radiotherapy and nephrectomy. The source of these receptors is a woman aged 55-70 years with renal cell carcinoma.

Of note for this clone: One junction end does not reproduce the germline sequence, and a read error may be involved. The chain employs TRBV23-1 and TRBJ1-5; TRBD1 aligns across 7 bases. TRBV23-1 is filed as an ORF, its function uncertain. The CDR3 loop spans 15 amino acids. The DNA for the CDR3 is TGCGCCAGCGTTCAGGGGGGACCTGGATATCAACCCCAGCATTTT. This sequence encodes CASVQGGPGYQPQHF.

The chain is built from TRBV5-6 and TRBJ1-2, with a possible D match to TRBD1 (6 bases). The CDR3 loop spans 13 amino acids. Germline V lookup: CDR1 SGHDT, CDR2 YYEEEE. With 2 bases removed from V and 4 bases from J, the gap between germline ends came to 9 bases. CDR3 bases: TGTGCCAGCAGCTTAAGACAGGCCTATGGCTACACCTTC. Protein: CASSLRQAYGYTF.

The chain couples TRBV7-2 to TRBJ2-7, with D hard to call. Looked up from germline, CDR1 is SGHTA and CDR2 is FQGNSA. This CDR3 is 14 amino acids long. Trimming removed 3 bases from V and 0 bases from J, with 9 bases in between. The CDR3 region has the DNA TGTGCCAGCAGCTTCGGCAGAGCCTCCTACGAGCAGTACTTC. Its translation: CASSFGRASYEQYF.

This chain connects TRBV10-2 to TRBJ2-7, with 11 bases identical to TRBD1. The CDR3 is made up of 15 amino acids. In germline, CDR1 is WSHSY, CDR2 SAAADI. V gave up 4 bases and J gave up 2 bases; unmatched junction bases: 4. The CDR3 bases are TGCGCCAGCAGTGTGGGACAGGGGGTCGCCTACGAGCAGTACTTC. Translation: CASSVGQGVAYEQYF.

This chain links TRBV5-1 with TRBJ2-7; TRBD1 might be the D (5 bases). CDR3 length: 14 amino acids. Per the germline V gene, CDR1 is SGHRS and CDR2 is YFSETQ. Deletions cut 0 bases from V and 9 bases from J, with 16 bases between. The CDR3 sequence is CASSLEQEGVGQYF. The CDR3 DNA is TGCGCCAGCAGCTTGGAACAGGAAGGGGTAGGGCAGTACTTC.

This chain uses TRBV6-1 with TRBJ1-2, with 7 bases aligning to TRBD1. The CDR3 spans 13 residues. J was trimmed by 5 bases and V by 7 bases; bases with no gene match: 7. Germline CDR1 is MNHNS and CDR2 is SASEGT. CDR3 coding DNA: TGTGCCAGCACTTTGACAGGGATATATGGCTACACCTTC. Protein sequence: CASTLTGIYGYTF.

This chain uses TRBV5-1 with TRBJ1-4, with D possibly being TRBD1 (5 bases). The CDR3 has 16 amino acids. Looked up from germline, CDR1 is SGHRS and CDR2 is YFSETQ. Trimming cost V 5 bases and J 7 bases, with 21 bases left between them. The CDR3 here is CASRIDTWGVGEKLFF. CDR3 in DNA: TGCGCCAGCAGAATCGATACATGGGGGGTCGGTGAAAAACTGTTTTTT.

This rearrangement joins TRBV12-1 to TRBJ2-2; the D call of TRBD1 is as the table states it, not checked on the DNA. TRBV12-1 is classified as a pseudogene. The CDR3 covers 17 residues. The CDR3 DNA follows: TGTGCCAGCAGCACGAAACAGGACAGGGGACTGCCCGGGGAGCTGTTTTTT. This sequence encodes CASSTKQDRGLPGELFF.

V usage is TRBV28 and J usage is TRBJ2-4; TRBD1 matches 9 bases. CDR1 is MDHEN and CDR2 is SYDVKM in the germline V gene. CDR3 size: 16 residues. With 2 bases clipped from V and 3 bases from J, the junction kept 5 bases outside the gene matches. CDR3 protein: CASSLTGGWGKNIQYF. The CDR3 DNA reads as TGTGCCAGCAGTTTAACAGGGGGCTGGGGCAAAAACATTCAGTACTTC.

CDR3: CATSRDLIGDSNQPQHF. As DNA, the CDR3 is TGTGCCACCAGCAGAGATTTGATTGGGGACAGCAATCAGCCCCAGCATTTT. The chain uses TRBV15 and TRBJ1-5; possible D gene TRBD1, 5 bases. The CDR3 is 17 amino acids. Trimming stripped 0 bases from V and 1 base from J, with 13 bases between. The germline V gene has CDR1 LNHNV and CDR2 YYDKDF (reference sequence).

In DNA form, the CDR3 reads TGTGCCAGCAGCTTGCTTGCTTTAAACACTGAAGCTTTCTTT. Amino acid sequence: CASSLLALNTEAFF. The chain links TRBV5-8 to TRBJ1-1; D unresolved. V shed 1 base and J shed 2 bases, with 9 bases lying between them. This CDR3 has 14 residues. Germline-derived CDR1 and CDR2 are SGHTS and YDEGEE. The variable domain in full, completed from reference TRBV5-8 and TRBJ1-1, reads EAGVTQSPTHLIKTRGQQATLRCSPISGHTSVYWYQQALGLGLQFLLWYDEGEERNRGNFPPRFSGRQFPNYSSELNVNALELEDSALYLCASSLLALNTEAFFGQGTRLTVV.

This clone was seen a single time. The junction differs from germline at one of its ends, possibly a read error. The V gene is TRBV19, the J gene TRBJ1-5; no clear D. CDR1 and CDR2 from the germline V gene are LNHDA and SQIVND (reference sequence). CDR3 length: 12 residues. CDR3 residues: CASSMSSQPQHF. In DNA form, the CDR3 reads TGTGCCAGTAGTATGAGCAGTCAGCCCCAGCATTTT.

V usage is TRBV7-9 and J usage is TRBJ2-1, with D hard to call. The V end was cut by 1 base, the J end by 8 bases, with 15 bases between. The germline CDR1 and CDR2 sequences are SEHNR and FQNEAQ (reference sequence). CDR3 length equals 15 residues. CDR3 nucleotides: TGTGCCAGCAGCTTAGGGGGTAGGCCTGTCGATGAGCAGTTCTTC. Encoded protein: CASSLGGRPVDEQFF.

The CDR3 sequence is CASSWVGLLNTDTQYF. The CDR3 DNA reads as TGCGCCAGTTCTTGGGTGGGGCTGTTAAACACAGATACGCAGTATTTT. V gene TRBV5-1 combines with J gene TRBJ2-3; a weak D match, TRBD1 (5 bases). The V gene lost 8 bases and the J gene lost 2 bases, with 21 bases spanning the gap. The germline V gene encodes CDR1 SGHRS and CDR2 YFSETQ. This CDR3 region has 16 residues. The full variable domain, rest sourced from reference TRBV5-1 and TRBJ2-3, is KAGVTQTPRYLIKTRGQQVTLSCSPISGHRSVSWYQQTPGQGLQFLFEYFSETQRNKGNFPGRFSGRQFSNSRSEMNVSTLELGDSALYLCASSWVGLLNTDTQYFGPGTRLTVL.

This clone was observed a few times. The chain carries TRBV6-5 and TRBJ1-1; D not certain. CDR3 length: 14 residues. V dropped 0 bases and J dropped 0 bases, with 5 bases sitting between them. Germline-derived CDR1 and CDR2 are MNHEY and SVGAGI. CDR3 loop: CASSYSYLNTEAFF. The CDR3 bases are TGTGCCAGCAGTTACTCGTATTTGAACACTGAAGCTTTCTTT.

This clone was counted once. This chain links TRBV5-1 with TRBJ1-2; D is unresolved. CDR3 length: 15 amino acids. The germline gives CDR1 SGHRS, CDR2 YFSETQ. The V end lost 1 base, the J end lost 5 bases, and 15 bases lay between the germline ends. The chain's CDR3 is CASSLSAGRVYGYTF. The CDR3 DNA reads as TGCGCCAGCAGCTTGTCGGCAGGTAGAGTTTATGGCTACACCTTC. The full variable domain, its missing parts supplied by reference TRBV5-1 and TRBJ1-2, is KAGVTQTPRYLIKTRGQQVTLSCSPISGHRSVSWYQQTPGQGLQFLFEYFSETQRNKGNFPGRFSGRQFSNSRSEMNVSTLELGDSALYLCASSLSAGRVYGYTFGSGTRLTVV.

This clone was observed a handful of times. The chain recombines TRBV6-1 with TRBJ1-6, with TRBD1 as a possible D gene (5 bases). The V gene lost 9 bases and the J gene lost 3 bases, with 9 bases spanning the gap. Germline assignment: CDR1 MNHNS and CDR2 SASEGT. There are 13 residues in the CDR3. The CDR3 DNA sequence: TGTGCCAGTATACAGGACTATAATTCACCCCTCCACTTT. Translation gives CASIQDYNSPLHF.

Concerning this clone itself: Different DNA sequences within this sample yield the same CDR3. The rearrangement links TRBV18 to TRBJ2-7; D gene ambiguous. The CDR3 extends over 13 amino acids. The germline CDR1 and CDR2 sequences are KGHSH and LQKENI. V lost 4 bases and J 2 bases, leaving 9 bases between the germline ends. CDR3 DNA sequence: TGTGCCAGCTCACGCGACACTACCTACGAGCAGTACTTC. This codes for CASSRDTTYEQYF.

This clone appeared a single time. The chain has TRBV4-1 and TRBJ1-1, with D unresolved. The germline V and J ends were trimmed by 0 bases and 0 bases, with 11 bases remaining between them. The CDR3 length is 16 residues. Germline values: CDR1 MGHRA, CDR2 YSYEKL. The CDR3: CASSQESQNMNTEAFF. CDR3 in DNA: TGCGCCAGCAGCCAAGAAAGCCAGAACATGAACACTGAAGCTTTCTTT.